Shown below are 26 T cell receptor beta chains from a single sample sequenced in a study of PD-1 blockade in classical Hodgkin lymphoma. Sequenced by immunoSEQ multiplex PCR; TCRdb stores in-frame clones only, minus some. The repertoire holds around 60,000 clones, with roughly 92% as singletons. The sample's time point: cycle 4 day 1 (C4D1), after more than five weeks of nivolumab. Each of the patients experienced relapse following autologous stem cell transplantation, and their brentuximab vedotin exposure differed. Specimen: peripheral blood mononuclear cells (PBMCs), collected before the fourth cycle of nivolumab. These receptors all stem from a human donor with classical Hodgkin lymphoma.

The chain couples TRBV7-8 to TRBJ2-5, with 7 bases matching TRBD2. There are 14 residues in the CDR3. V dropped 5 bases and J dropped 4; count of bases not matched to a gene: 7. CDR1 SGHVS and CDR2 FQNEAQ come from the germline V gene. The CDR3, as DNA: TGTGCCAGCAGCCGACCCCCGGGGGGAGAGACCCAGTACTTC. Encoded protein: CASSRPPGGETQYF.

The CDR3 DNA sequence: TGTGCCAGCAGCCCTAGCGGGAAGGGAGAGACCCAGTACTTC. It translates to CASSPSGKGETQYF. V gene TRBV7-3 combines with J gene TRBJ2-5, with TRBD2 matching over 9 bases. CDR3 length: 14 residues. Germline CDR1 is SGHTA and CDR2 is FQGTGA. The V gene end was trimmed by 5 bases and the J gene end by 4 bases; junction bases not matched to a gene: 5.

The rearrangement joins TRBV7-9 to TRBJ2-7; 8 bases are shared with TRBD1. The CDR3 covers 17 residues. CDR1 is SEHNR and CDR2 is FQNEAQ in the germline V gene (reference sequence). V was pared by 5 bases and J by 4 bases, with 16 bases of the junction left unmatched. As DNA, the CDR3 is TGTGCCAGCAGCCCTCCGGCAGGCGGACAGGGCCCTTACGAGCAGTACTTC. It is translated as CASSPPAGGQGPYEQYF.

Only one count was recorded for this clone. This chain connects TRBV19 to TRBJ1-2, with no clear D. The CDR3 is made up of 13 amino acids. V lost 2 bases and J 4 bases, leaving 8 bases between the germline ends. CDR1 LNHDA and CDR2 SQIVND come from the germline V gene (reference sequence). The CDR3 DNA sequence: TGTGCCAGTAGTATACTCCAGTCCTATGGCTACACCTTC. This sequence encodes CASSILQSYGYTF. Full variable domain (missing parts from reference TRBV19 and TRBJ1-2): DGGITQSPKYLFRKEGQNVTLSCEQNLNHDAMYWYRQDPGQGLRLIYYSQIVNDFQKGDIAEGYSVSREKKESFPLTVTSAQKNPTAFYLCASSILQSYGYTFGSGTRLTVV.

The chain is built from TRBV7-6 and TRBJ2-3; 8 nucleotides line up with TRBD2. Germline V CDR1 and CDR2: SGHVS, FNYEAQ. J was trimmed by 6 bases and V by 1 base; bases with no gene match: 6. CDR3 size: 15 residues. The CDR3 protein is CASSLEAGAGDTQYF. The CDR3 region has the DNA TGTGCCAGCAGCTTAGAAGCGGGAGCTGGCGATACGCAGTATTTT.

J is TRBJ2-7 and V is TRBV4-1; D may match TRBD1 or TRBD2 (6 bases each). Trimming took off 1 base at V and 6 bases at J, with 16 bases between the two ends. The V gene's germline CDR1 is MGHRA and CDR2 YSYEKL. The CDR3 has 15 amino acids. CDR3 bases: TGCGCCAGCAGCCAAGTCGGGGGCAACGGGGGCGAGCAGTACTTC. This gives the protein CASSQVGGNGGEQYF.

The V call is TRBV19, the J call TRBJ2-7; no reliable D call. The CDR3 has 12 amino acids. CDR1 and CDR2 from the germline V gene are LNHDA and SQIVND (reference sequence). The CDR3 spells CATSRHPYEQYF. In nucleotides, the CDR3 is TGTGCAACTTCGAGGCATCCCTACGAGCAGTACTTC.

The V gene is TRBV7-9, the J gene TRBJ2-7; perhaps TRBD1 as D (6 bases). From germline, CDR1 is SEHNR and CDR2 FQNEAQ (reference sequence). V was cut by 1 base and J by 0 bases, with 10 bases left in between. The CDR3 has 15 amino acids. CDR3 residues: CASSLGTVFSYEQYF. DNA of the CDR3: TGTGCCAGCAGCTTAGGGACAGTTTTCTCCTACGAGCAGTACTTC.

V usage is TRBV14 and J usage is TRBJ1-2; 8 bases are shared with TRBD1. J lost 5 bases, V lost 4 bases, and 9 bases had no gene match. The germline V gene has CDR1 SGHDN and CDR2 FVKESK. The length of the CDR3 is 15 residues. The CDR3 DNA reads as TGTGCCAGCAGCCGCCTGGACAGGGTCGGGTATGGCTACACCTTC. It codes for CASSRLDRVGYGYTF.

For the CDR3, the DNA is TGTGCCAGTAGTATAGTCCTGAGCTCCTACGAGCAGTACTTC. It translates to CASSIVLSSYEQYF. This chain uses TRBV19 with TRBJ2-7; unclear D gene. This CDR3 is built from 14 residues. Germline lookup yields CDR1 LNHDA and CDR2 SQIVND (reference sequence). Trimming removed 1 base from V and 0 bases from J, with 7 bases in between. The full variable domain, with the rest looked up from reference TRBV19 and TRBJ2-7, is DGGITQSPKYLFRKEGQNVTLSCEQNLNHDAMYWYRQDPGQGLRLIYYSQIVNDFQKGDIAEGYSVSREKKESFPLTVTSAQKNPTAFYLCASSIVLSSYEQYFGPGTRLTVT.

V is TRBV5-4 and J is TRBJ2-4; TRBD1 matches 7 bases. The germline V gene has CDR1 SGHNT and CDR2 YYREEE (reference sequence). This CDR3 has 13 residues. V lost 4 bases to trimming and J lost 5 bases; unmatched junction nucleotides: 3. Here the CDR3 reads CASSVGQENIQYF. CDR3 DNA: TGTGCCAGCAGCGTCGGACAGGAAAACATTCAGTACTTC.

The V call is TRBV6-5, the J call TRBJ2-7, with D possibly matching TRBD1 (6 bases). The CDR3 runs 15 residues. CDR1 is MNHEY and CDR2 is SVGAGI in the germline V gene. With 2 bases removed from V and 1 base from J, the gap between germline ends came to 12 bases. DNA of the CDR3: TGTGCCAGCAGTTACGGAACAGGGTCGTCCTACGAGCAGTACTTC. Translation: CASSYGTGSSYEQYF.

This clone was recorded only once. The chain recombines TRBV5-1 with TRBJ2-7, with D perhaps matching TRBD1 (6 bases). CDR3 length equals 14 residues. The germline V gene encodes CDR1 SGHRS and CDR2 YFSETQ. The germline V and J ends were trimmed by 1 base and 0 bases, with 8 bases remaining between them. CDR3 bases: TGCGCCAGCAGCTTGTGGACAGACTCCTACGAGCAGTACTTC. It translates to CASSLWTDSYEQYF.

This clone was seen only a few times. This rearrangement joins TRBV7-9 to TRBJ1-5; D ambiguous. CDR1 is SEHNR and CDR2 is FQNEAQ in the germline V gene (reference sequence). The V and J ends lost 11 bases and 0 bases respectively, with 11 bases between them. There are 13 residues in the CDR3. The CDR3 region is CASSTDSNQPQHF. The DNA of the CDR3 is TGTGCCTCATCCACAGATAGCAATCAGCCCCAGCATTTT.

V usage is TRBV4-1 and J usage is TRBJ2-7, with 9 bases identical to TRBD1. The V gene's germline CDR1 is MGHRA and CDR2 YSYEKL. This CDR3 spans 14 amino acids. The junction had 3 bases not matched to a gene; V was cut back by 3 bases and J by 3 bases. The CDR3 nucleotides read TGCGCCAGCAGCCAGCCGGGACAGGGCTACGAGCAGTACTTC. It translates to CASSQPGQGYEQYF.

The V call is TRBV7-9, the J call TRBJ1-1; D may be TRBD1 (6 bases). The CDR3 has 14 amino acids. Germline V lookup: CDR1 SEHNR, CDR2 FQNEAQ (reference sequence). Trimming left V 4 bases short and J 5 bases short, with 14 bases between. The DNA of the CDR3 is TGTGCCAGCAGCTCTTTCTCAGGGGTTACTGAAGCTTTCTTT. Amino acid sequence: CASSSFSGVTEAFF.

The chain employs TRBV15 and TRBJ1-1; 7 bases fit TRBD1. CDR1 and CDR2 (germline): LNHNV, YYDKDF (reference sequence). There are 15 residues in the CDR3. V lost 1 base, J lost 1 base, and 3 bases stayed unmatched. The CDR3 DNA sequence: TGTGCCACCAGCAGAGTAACAGGGGCGAACACTGAAGCTTTCTTT. It yields the protein CATSRVTGANTEAFF.

V usage is TRBV27 and J usage is TRBJ2-3; no firm D call. The length of the CDR3 is 16 residues. Trimming left V 5 bases short and J 2 bases short, with 17 bases between. Per germline, CDR1 MNHEY and CDR2 SMNVEV (reference sequence). CDR3 DNA sequence: TGTGCCAGCAGTCCTAAACCCCCCGAAATCACAGATACGCAGTATTTT. Encoded protein: CASSPKPPEITDTQYF.

The rearrangement links TRBV28 to TRBJ2-7, with D maybe TRBD1 (5 bases). CDR3 length equals 15 residues. V was cut by 2 bases and J by 2 bases, with 13 bases left in between. CDR1 and CDR2 (germline): MDHEN, SYDVKM. For the CDR3, the DNA is TGTGCCAGCAGTTTAGTTGCTGCAGGGACCTACGAGCAGTACTTC. Encoded protein: CASSLVAAGTYEQYF.

The rearrangement links TRBV4-1 to TRBJ1-1; no definite D call. Trimming shortened V by 1 base and J by 2 bases, and 8 bases separated the two germline ends. Germline V gene data show CDR1 as MGHRA and CDR2 as YSYEKL. The length of the CDR3 is 14 residues. DNA for the CDR3: TGCGCCAGCAGCCAAGCAGGACTCAACACTGAAGCTTTCTTT. Amino acids: CASSQAGLNTEAFF.

V gene TRBV7-9 combines with J gene TRBJ2-1; 9 bases are shared with TRBD2. The V segment lost 2 bases and the J segment 3 bases; nucleotides outside the gene matches: 2. This CDR3 contains 15 residues. CDR1 is SEHNR and CDR2 is FQNEAQ in the germline V gene (reference sequence). CDR3 in DNA: TGTGCCAGCAGCTTACCTAGCGGGGACTACAATGAGCAGTTCTTC. This gives the protein CASSLPSGDYNEQFF.

This chain joins TRBV2 and TRBJ1-4, with D possibly being TRBD1 (6 bases). The CDR3 is 14 residues long. CDR1 and CDR2 (germline): SNHLY, FYNNEI. Trimming shortened V by 4 bases and J by 8 bases, and 14 bases separated the two germline ends. As DNA, the CDR3 is TGTGCCAGCAGTGTAAGGGGGAAGGACGAAAAACTGTTTTTT. It encodes CASSVRGKDEKLFF.

CDR3 residues: CASKGYLDTQYF. The CDR3 DNA reads as TGTGCCAGCAAGGGTTATCTGGATACGCAGTATTTT. This rearrangement joins TRBV28 to TRBJ2-3; D ambiguous. Germline V gene lookup returns CDR1 MDHEN and CDR2 SYDVKM. The CDR3 is 12 residues long. Trimming removed 7 bases at V and 6 bases at J, with 11 bases between.

V gene TRBV18 combines with J gene TRBJ2-1, with D maybe TRBD2 (5 bases). The CDR3 has 14 residues. V lost 1 base, J lost 12 bases, and 16 bases lay in between. The V gene's germline CDR1 is KGHSH and CDR2 LQKENI. Here the CDR3 reads CASSPREGRDVQFF. DNA of the CDR3: TGTGCCAGCTCACCACGAGAAGGGAGAGATGTGCAGTTCTTC.

The chain has TRBV7-6 and TRBJ1-6; 8 bases are shared with TRBD1. The CDR3 has 17 amino acids. The V gene's germline CDR1 is SGHVS and CDR2 FNYEAQ. With V trimmed by 2 bases and J by 6 bases, 9 bases remained unmatched. Here the CDR3 DNA reads TGTGCCAGCAGCTTAATCCGGCAGGGGGCGGCTAATTCACCCCTCCACTTT. Translation: CASSLIRQGAANSPLHF.

The V and J genes are TRBV18 and TRBJ2-7, with 9 bases fitting TRBD1. CDR1 and CDR2 from the germline V gene are KGHSH and LQKENI. The CDR3 contains 17 residues. The junction had 11 bases not matched to a gene; V was cut back by 4 bases and J by 1 base. As DNA, the CDR3 is TGTGCCAGCTCACTCTCCCGGGACAGGGAGTATTCCTACGAGCAGTACTTC. This sequence encodes CASSLSRDREYSYEQYF.